This T cell receptor beta chain was retrieved from a study of early T cells in non-severe SARS-CoV-2 infection. Study information: The sequenced material was bulk RNA from unsorted whole blood, and its chains were unpaired.

Unique molecular identifiers were attached to individual cDNA molecules. Using its own MiXCR run on the 5' RACE reads, TCRdb lists one record per CDR3 protein. The data hold some 54,000 distinct CDR3 sequences, with roughly a tenth observed a single time. This clonotype was picked up a small number of times. Its antigen is as yet unknown. The V end lost 4 bases, the J end lost 4 bases, and 14 bases lay between the germline ends. The CDR3 totals 15 residues. CDR1 is SNHLY, CDR2 FYNNEI, per germline. General study findings and limits: The study's VDJdb matching favored anti-spike CD8 responses and missed private and CD4 specificities.

The sequence derives from an adult who was a healthcare worker with PCR-confirmed SARS-CoV-2 infection or an uninfected control (not recorded which). The V gene is TRBV2, the J gene TRBJ1-5; D ambiguous. Sequenced sample: whole blood. The CDR3 nucleotides read TGTGCCAGCAGTGGGGCAACCCACAAGAATCAGCCCCAGCATTTT. It specifies CASSGATHKNQPQHF.